Shown below are 28 T cell receptor beta chains from a single sample sequenced in a study of blood T cell repertoires in COVID-19. Assay used: immunoSEQ multiplex PCR; TCRdb lists only in-frame clones, some missing. The profile shows over 200,000 clones, around 84% of them singletons. The sequenced sample was peripheral blood. These receptors originate from a middle-aged man with COVID-19, enrolled during active disease.

The CDR3 nucleotides are TGTGCCAGCAGCCACCGGGACAGGGGGCGAGGGGCTAATGAAAAACTGTTTTTT. Its protein is CASSHRDRGRGANEKLFF. This chain links TRBV7-9 with TRBJ1-4, with TRBD1 matching over 12 bases. CDR3 length equals 18 residues. With V trimmed by 5 bases and J by 3 bases, 10 bases remained unmatched. From germline, CDR1 is SEHNR and CDR2 FQNEAQ (reference sequence).

CDR3 bases: TGTGCCAGTACTCCCGGACAGGGGGCATCCTACGAGCAGTACTTC. Amino acid sequence: CASTPGQGASYEQYF. This sequence joins TRBV19 and TRBJ2-7; 11 positions agree with TRBD1. CDR3 size: 15 residues. The germline V gene has CDR1 LNHDA and CDR2 SQIVND (reference sequence). V trimming: 7 bases; J trimming: 1 base; junction bases outside the gene matches: 6.

The rearrangement joins TRBV6-5 to TRBJ1-5, with D possibly matching TRBD1 (5 bases). The CDR3 runs to 14 residues. Per the germline V gene, CDR1 is MNHEY and CDR2 is SVGAGI. Deletions cut 7 bases from V and 6 bases from J, with 16 bases between. Here the CDR3 DNA reads TGTGCCAGCATGGTAGGTGTGGGGGGTCAGCCCCAGCATTTT. Residues: CASMVGVGGQPQHF.

The J gene is TRBJ2-7, the V gene TRBV6-1, with 9 bases fitting TRBD1. Germline-derived CDR1 and CDR2 are MNHNS and SASEGT. Trimming removed 1 base from V and 4 bases from J; junction bases left unmatched: 8. The CDR3 contains 16 residues. CDR3: CASSEGWDRVSYEQYF. DNA of the CDR3: TGTGCCAGCAGTGAAGGATGGGACAGGGTGTCATACGAGCAGTACTTC.

The chain recombines TRBV11-2 with TRBJ1-1, with 7 bases aligning to TRBD1. Germline V CDR1 and CDR2: SGHAT, FQNNGV. The V gene end was trimmed by 5 bases and the J gene end by 4 bases; junction bases not matched to a gene: 7. The CDR3 spans 14 residues. The CDR3 coding sequence is TGTGCCAGCAGCCCTTGGACAGGCAGCACTGAAGCTTTCTTT. This codes for CASSPWTGSTEAFF.

The J gene is TRBJ1-5, the V gene TRBV18; 9 nucleotides align to TRBD1. CDR1 is KGHSH and CDR2 is LQKENI in the germline V gene. The CDR3 contains 15 residues. The ends lost 6 bases at V and 6 bases at J; junction bases unmatched: 9. The CDR3 DNA sequence: TGTGCCAGCTCCGTGGGGACAGGGAGTGGTCAGCCCCAGCATTTT. Residues: CASSVGTGSGQPQHF.

The CDR3 loop is CASSSYPGSVSYNEQFF. For the CDR3, the DNA is TGCGCCAGCAGTTCGTATCCGGGGTCAGTCTCCTACAATGAGCAGTTCTTC. The V gene is TRBV5-1, the J gene TRBJ2-1, with a weak D call TRBD2 (5 bases). Germline-derived CDR1 and CDR2 are SGHRS and YFSETQ. The CDR3 has 17 residues. Deletions cut 5 bases from V and 0 bases from J, with 18 bases between.

The chain has TRBV4-2 and TRBJ2-2, with 7 bases matching TRBD1. The V gene's germline CDR1 is LGHNA and CDR2 YNFKEQ. This CDR3 has 17 amino acids. V was pared by 2 bases and J by 4 bases, with 10 bases of the junction left unmatched. CDR3 amino acids: CASSQTGTDLGTGELFF. For the CDR3, the DNA is TGTGCCAGCAGCCAAACAGGGACAGACCTTGGCACCGGGGAGCTGTTTTTT.

This chain uses TRBV9 with TRBJ2-1; TRBD1 aligns across 8 bases. The germline CDR1 and CDR2 sequences are SGDLS and YYNGEE. The CDR3 runs 14 residues. V was clipped by 4 bases and J by 6 bases; unmatched bases: 6. CDR3 sequence: CASSPRQGRNEQFF. As DNA, the CDR3 is TGTGCCAGCAGCCCGCGACAGGGGCGCAATGAGCAGTTCTTC.

This rearrangement joins TRBV2 to TRBJ2-7, with 11 nucleotides matching TRBD2. Germline V gives CDR1 SNHLY, CDR2 FYNNEI. The V and J ends lost 7 bases and 7 bases, in that order; junction bases with no gene match: 18. The CDR3 is 17 amino acids. The CDR3 DNA sequence: TGTGCCAGCAAAAGTAGCGGGGGGGCAGCCCTCCTGGGTGAGCAGTACTTC. It translates to CASKSSGGAALLGEQYF.

This chain joins TRBV12-3 or TRBV12-4 and TRBJ1-2; D not resolved. The CDR3 runs to 13 residues. V was pared by 3 bases and J by 4 bases, with 9 bases between. CDR3 amino acids: CASSFGRIYGYTF. The CDR3, as DNA: TGTGCCAGCAGTTTCGGCAGGATCTATGGCTACACCTTC.

V is TRBV7-9 and J is TRBJ1-2; 9 bases are shared with TRBD1. CDR3 length: 13 amino acids. The V segment lost 3 bases and the J segment 6 bases; nucleotides outside the gene matches: 2. Germline-derived CDR1 and CDR2 are SEHNR and FQNEAQ (reference sequence). The CDR3 is CASSFTGGDGYTF. As DNA, the CDR3 is TGTGCCAGCAGCTTTACAGGGGGCGATGGCTACACCTTC.

This chain links TRBV24-1 with TRBJ1-2; 8 nucleotides match TRBD1. Germline CDR1 KGHDR, CDR2 SFDVKD. CDR3 size: 16 residues. The trim removed 5 bases at V and 3 bases at J, leaving 10 bases unmatched. CDR3 loop: CATSGRIGQGDYGYTF. The DNA of the CDR3 is TGTGCCACCAGTGGAAGGATCGGACAGGGCGACTATGGCTACACCTTC.

The chain joins TRBV28 to TRBJ1-1; 8 bases line up with TRBD1. CDR3 size: 17 residues. Trimming cost V 2 bases and J 4 bases; bases outside gene matches: 12. The germline V gene has CDR1 MDHEN and CDR2 SYDVKM. The CDR3 is CASSLRRTGGLSTEAFF. For the CDR3, the DNA is TGTGCCAGCAGTTTAAGGCGTACAGGGGGATTGAGCACTGAAGCTTTCTTT.

The rearrangement uses TRBV4-2 and TRBJ2-7, with D possibly matching TRBD2 (5 bases). The CDR3 runs 16 residues. CDR1 LGHNA and CDR2 YNFKEQ come from the germline V gene. V gave up 4 bases and J gave up 3 bases, with 19 bases separating them. The CDR3 nucleotides read TGTGCCAGCAGCCGGAATCCCACGGACTCCCGCTACGAGCAGTACTTC. Protein sequence: CASSRNPTDSRYEQYF.

The rearrangement uses TRBV21-1 and TRBJ2-1; TRBD2 reflects the table's D call only, with no check against the DNA. TRBV21-1 is reported as a pseudogene. This CDR3 spans 16 amino acids. CDR3 protein: CASSTVAGGPGPEQFF. CDR3 coding DNA: TGTGCCAGCAGCACGGTAGCGGGAGGCCCGGGACCTGAGCAGTTCTTC.

This rearrangement joins TRBV4-1 to TRBJ1-1; tentative D call: TRBD1 (5 bases). Trimming cost V 4 bases and J 4 bases, with 10 bases left between them. This CDR3 contains 13 residues. Per the germline V gene, CDR1 is MGHRA and CDR2 is YSYEKL. CDR3 residues: CASSLAGGTEAFF. As DNA, the CDR3 is TGCGCCAGCAGCCTAGCGGGGGGCACTGAAGCTTTCTTT.

The V and J genes are TRBV29-1 and TRBJ1-2; TRBD1 might be the D (5 bases). Germline V gene sequence: CDR1 SQVTM, CDR2 ANQGSEA. The V end was cut by 3 bases, the J end by 8 bases, with 16 bases between. CDR3 length: 13 amino acids. The DNA of the CDR3 is TGCAGCGTTGATGGGCAGGGCCCGGGCGGCTACACCTTC. It specifies CSVDGQGPGGYTF.

The chain couples TRBV19 to TRBJ1-1; D ambiguous. The CDR3 spans 14 residues. Germline-derived CDR1 and CDR2 are LNHDA and SQIVND (reference sequence). Trimming left V 2 bases short and J 0 bases short, with 7 bases between. The CDR3 sequence is CASSINDMNTEAFF. The CDR3 region has the DNA TGTGCCAGTAGTATAAATGACATGAACACTGAAGCTTTCTTT.

The chain combines TRBV5-1 with TRBJ2-7; 8 bases fit TRBD1. This CDR3 region has 14 residues. V was pared by 4 bases and J by 12 bases, with 15 bases of the junction left unmatched. Germline lookup yields CDR1 SGHRS and CDR2 YFSETQ. The CDR3 DNA is TGCGCCAGCAGCGGATCAGGGGGCCCTAGCGTCCCGTACTTC. Translating gives CASSGSGGPSVPYF.

The V call is TRBV11-2, the J call TRBJ2-3; 10 bases map to TRBD1. V shed 1 base, J shed 2 bases, and the junction held 12 bases outside the gene matches. Germline V lookup: CDR1 SGHAT, CDR2 FQNNGV. The CDR3 length is 19 residues. CDR3 protein: CASSLGQGAGGTHTDTQYF. The CDR3 DNA reads TGTGCCAGCAGCTTAGGACAGGGGGCGGGCGGGACCCACACAGATACGCAGTATTTT.

The gene calls are TRBV10-3 and TRBJ1-4; D is perhaps TRBD1 (5 bases). From germline, CDR1 is ENHRY and CDR2 SYGVKD. This CDR3 region has 15 residues. Trimming cost V 3 bases and J 7 bases, with 15 bases left between them. Here the CDR3 DNA reads TGTGCCATCAGTGACCCGGGTCAGGGCGGTGAAAAACTGTTTTTT. This translates into CAISDPGQGGEKLFF.

The V gene is TRBV18, the J gene TRBJ1-2; possible D gene TRBD1, 6 bases. Trimming pared 3 bases from V and 6 bases from J, leaving 11 bases between. The germline CDR1 and CDR2 sequences are KGHSH and LQKENI. The CDR3 is 13 residues long. The DNA of the CDR3 is TGTGCCAGCTCACCGCGAGGGGGGGATGGCTACACCTTC. Amino acid sequence: CASSPRGGDGYTF. The entire variable domain, with the rest obtained from reference TRBV18 and TRBJ1-2, is as follows: NAGVMQNPRHLVRRRGQEARLRCSPMKGHSHVYWYRQLPEEGLKFMVYLQKENIIDESGMPKERFSAEFPKEGPSILRIQQVVRGDSAAYFCASSPRGGDGYTFGSGTRLTVV.

The rearrangement uses TRBV7-2 and TRBJ2-3, with D possibly matching TRBD1 (6 bases). The V gene's germline CDR1 is SGHTA and CDR2 FQGNSA. The CDR3 length is 14 residues. With 3 bases removed from V and 5 bases from J, the gap between germline ends came to 12 bases. The CDR3 DNA is TGTGCCAGCAGCTTGGACAGTGTCCGAGATACGCAGTATTTT. Translation gives CASSLDSVRDTQYF. Using reference TRBV7-2 and TRBJ2-3 for the parts outside the CDR3, the full variable domain is GAGVSQSPSNKVTEKGKDVELRCDPISGHTALYWYRQSLGQGLEFLIYFQGNSAPDKSGLPSDRFSAERTGGSVSTLTIQRTQQEDSAVYLCASSLDSVRDTQYFGPGTRLTVL.

The gene calls are TRBV5-4 and TRBJ2-7, with 9 bases identical to TRBD1. The CDR3 loop spans 15 amino acids. The V and J ends lost 0 bases and 3 bases, in that order; junction bases with no gene match: 4. The germline CDR1 and CDR2 sequences are SGHNT and YYREEE (reference sequence). The CDR3: CASSLGGDRVYEQYF. CDR3 in DNA: TGTGCCAGCAGCTTGGGAGGGGACAGGGTCTACGAGCAGTACTTC.

The rearrangement joins TRBV20-1 to TRBJ1-2; D is undetermined. Looked up from germline, CDR1 is DFQATT and CDR2 is SNEGSKA (reference sequence). This CDR3 comprises 11 residues. Deletions cut 6 bases from V and 7 bases from J, with 12 bases between. The CDR3 here is CSALGGGGYTF. The CDR3 nucleotides read TGCAGTGCGCTCGGCGGCGGTGGCTACACCTTC.

This clone was seen a handful of times. The rearrangement joins TRBV5-1 to TRBJ2-7; 9 bases agree with TRBD1. Losses at the gene ends were 0 bases for V and 4 bases for J; bases not matched to a gene: 5. Germline-derived CDR1 and CDR2 are SGHRS and YFSETQ. The CDR3 contains 15 residues. The CDR3 region is CASSLETGGRYEQYF. CDR3 in DNA: TGCGCCAGCAGCTTGGAAACAGGGGGCAGGTACGAGCAGTACTTC.

The rearrangement uses TRBV13 and TRBJ2-2, with 10 bases aligning to TRBD1. This CDR3 has 15 residues. Germline values: CDR1 PRHDT, CDR2 FYEKMQ (reference sequence). With 5 bases clipped from V and 4 bases from J, the junction kept 4 bases outside the gene matches. For the CDR3, the DNA is TGTGCCAGCAGCCCCGGACAGGGGGTCACCGGGGAGCTGTTTTTT. It yields the protein CASSPGQGVTGELFF.